Below, 16 T cell receptor beta chains from the same sample are listed, as sequenced in a study of T cell changes during pregnancy in multiple sclerosis. The method was immunoSEQ multiplex PCR; TCRdb's version includes in-frame clones alone and lacks a portion of them. The table includes more than 45,000 clones, about 93% detected once. The input for sequencing was CD4+ T cells from peripheral blood mononuclear cells, taken in the first trimester of pregnancy. These receptors came from a female donor with multiple sclerosis, enrolled in a pregnancy study.

This chain links TRBV6-1 with TRBJ2-7, with D possibly matching TRBD2 (5 bases). From germline, CDR1 is MNHNS and CDR2 SASEGT. This CDR3 has 12 residues. V was shortened by 6 bases and J by 2 bases, with 8 bases between the two germline ends. This CDR3 reads CASSRETYEQYF. Here the CDR3 DNA reads TGTGCCAGCAGCCGGGAAACCTACGAGCAGTACTTC.

The rearrangement joins TRBV5-4 to TRBJ2-5; 16 bases align to TRBD2. This CDR3 spans 20 amino acids. V shed 2 bases, J shed 7 bases, and the junction held 17 bases outside the gene matches. Per the germline V gene, CDR1 is SGHNT and CDR2 is YYREEE (reference sequence). DNA for the CDR3: TGTGCCAGCAGCTTACCGTCAACCGGGACTAGCGGGGGGGCCAGAGGGACCCAGTACTTC. Amino acid sequence: CASSLPSTGTSGGARGTQYF.

V is TRBV18 and J is TRBJ2-7; TRBD1 aligns across 11 bases. Germline trimming cut 5 bases from V and 1 base from J; bases unmatched to any gene: 1. Germline-derived CDR1 and CDR2 are KGHSH and LQKENI. The CDR3 consists of 14 residues. For the CDR3, the DNA is TGTGCCAGCTCAGGGACAGGGGGGTCCTACGAGCAGTACTTC. As protein: CASSGTGGSYEQYF.

The chain uses TRBV7-8 and TRBJ1-5; the match to TRBD1 covers 7 bases. Germline V lookup: CDR1 SGHVS, CDR2 FQNEAQ. The CDR3 spans 15 residues. J was trimmed by 2 bases and V by 3 bases; bases with no gene match: 4. The CDR3 region is CASSLTGMGNQPQHF. DNA of the CDR3: TGTGCCAGCAGCTTGACAGGGATGGGCAATCAGCCCCAGCATTTT.

This clone was found a few times. The chain couples TRBV25-1 to TRBJ2-5; 9 positions agree with TRBD2. Trimming at V came to 5 bases and at J to 1 base, leaving 11 bases not matched to a gene. CDR1 and CDR2 (germline): MGHDK, SYGVNS. The CDR3 sequence is 17 residues long. For the CDR3, the DNA is TGTGCCAGCAGTTTATTAGCTAGCGGGGAGGCCCAAGAGACCCAGTACTTC. It yields the protein CASSLLASGEAQETQYF.

The V gene is TRBV7-8, the J gene TRBJ2-1; 10 nucleotides align to TRBD2. The CDR3 totals 18 residues. The J segment lost 4 bases and the V segment lost 5 bases, leaving 14 bases of the junction unmatched. Germline V lookup: CDR1 SGHVS, CDR2 FQNEAQ. The CDR3 protein is CASSPPGLAGEGYNEQFF. The CDR3 nucleotides read TGTGCCAGCAGCCCCCCGGGGCTAGCGGGAGAGGGATACAATGAGCAGTTCTTC.

The chain carries TRBV7-2 and TRBJ1-2, with D unresolved. V dropped 1 base and J dropped 11 bases, with 11 bases sitting between them. The CDR3 totals 12 residues. The germline gives CDR1 SGHTA, CDR2 FQGNSA. The CDR3 is CASSLGVGGYTF. In DNA, the CDR3 is TGTGCCAGCAGCTTAGGTGTCGGCGGGTACACCTTC.

V and J are TRBV5-1 and TRBJ1-4, with TRBD1 matching over 7 bases. The CDR3 sequence is 14 residues long. Trimming cost V 4 bases and J 6 bases; bases outside gene matches: 6. The germline V gene has CDR1 SGHRS and CDR2 YFSETQ. CDR3 coding DNA: TGCGCCAGCAGCCTGGACAGGTCACATGAAAAACTGTTTTTT. Translating gives CASSLDRSHEKLFF.

This clone was observed a single time. CDR3 in DNA: TGTGCCAGCAGCCCCACTTCACAGGGAAAGCCTGAAGCTTTCTTT. This translates into CASSPTSQGKPEAFF. This chain connects TRBV6-5 to TRBJ1-1; D may be TRBD1 (6 bases). Trimming removed 6 bases from V and 6 bases from J, with 20 bases in between. The germline gives CDR1 MNHEY, CDR2 SVGAGI. CDR3 length: 15 residues.

The V gene is TRBV10-3, the J gene TRBJ1-4, with D tentatively TRBD1 (6 bases). The V end lost 2 bases, the J end lost 12 bases, and 10 bases lay between the germline ends. The germline CDR1 and CDR2 sequences are ENHRY and SYGVKD. The length of the CDR3 is 12 residues. As DNA, the CDR3 is TGTGCCATCAGTGAGGGGGGCAGGGAACTGTTTTTT. It yields the protein CAISEGGRELFF.

The chain couples TRBV28 to TRBJ1-5, with TRBD1 identical over 10 bases. The germline V gene has CDR1 MDHEN and CDR2 SYDVKM. This CDR3 is built from 16 residues. The ends lost 3 bases at V and 6 bases at J; junction bases unmatched: 8. For the CDR3, the DNA is TGTGCCAGCAGTTTGGGGACAGGGGCTTTTGGTCAGCCCCAGCATTTT. Its translation is CASSLGTGAFGQPQHF.

The CDR3 nucleotides are TGCAGCGCAGGGAGGGACTCTCTAAGTACTGAAGCTTTCTTT. It encodes CSAGRDSLSTEAFF. The chain joins TRBV29-1 to TRBJ1-1, with D tentatively TRBD1 (5 bases). Germline V CDR1 and CDR2: SQVTM, ANQGSEA. With 7 bases removed from V and 5 bases from J, the gap between germline ends came to 20 bases. CDR3 length: 14 amino acids.

This clone has only one observation. The CDR3 DNA reads TGTGCCAGCAGCTCCAGGGGCGCAGAGACCCAGTACTTC. Translating it yields CASSSRGAETQYF. The chain combines TRBV7-3 with TRBJ2-5, with D tentatively TRBD1 (6 bases). Germline lookup yields CDR1 SGHTA and CDR2 FQGTGA. This CDR3 is built from 13 residues. V was clipped by 4 bases and J by 4 bases, with 10 bases between them.

The rearrangement uses TRBV15 and TRBJ1-6; TRBD1 matches at 7 bases. CDR1 and CDR2 (germline): LNHNV, YYDKDF (reference sequence). The CDR3 runs to 15 residues. Trimming removed 2 bases from V and 5 bases from J; junction bases left unmatched: 3. CDR3 region: CATSRLDRDNSPLHF. In DNA form, the CDR3 reads TGTGCCACCAGCAGACTCGACAGGGATAATTCACCCCTCCACTTT.

On this clone itself: The same CDR3 also results from other DNA sequences found in this sample. The chain is built from TRBV5-4 and TRBJ1-1; D is uncertain. The germline V gene has CDR1 SGHNT and CDR2 YYREEE (reference sequence). Trimming cost V 2 bases and J 1 base, with 6 bases left between them. The CDR3 contains 13 residues. The CDR3 coding sequence is TGTGCCAGCAGCTTACGAGGGAACACTGAAGCTTTCTTT. Encoded protein: CASSLRGNTEAFF.

The chain combines TRBV14 with TRBJ1-1; no clear D gene. The V gene's germline CDR1 is SGHDN and CDR2 FVKESK. V was trimmed by 0 bases and J by 4 bases, leaving 15 bases between them. The CDR3 runs to 16 residues. The CDR3 sequence is CASSQDPLWRSTEAFF. CDR3 in DNA: TGTGCCAGCAGCCAAGATCCCTTGTGGAGGAGCACTGAAGCTTTCTTT.